The 24 T cell receptor beta chains below were found in one sample sequenced in a study of blood T cell repertoires in COVID-19. The method was immunoSEQ multiplex PCR; TCRdb's version includes in-frame clones alone and lacks a portion of them. The repertoire holds some 390,000 clones, with about 88% as singletons. Material for sequencing was peripheral blood. These TCRs come from a human donor in a cohort sampled during active COVID-19.

CDR3 in DNA: TGTGCCTGGAAGGGGGACAGTATAATCAGTGAGCAGTTCTTC. Protein: CAWKGDSIISEQFF. The V and J genes are TRBV30 and TRBJ2-1; TRBD1 matches 7 bases. CDR1 is GTSNPN and CDR2 is SVGIG in the germline V gene (reference sequence). V dropped 4 bases and J dropped 9; count of bases not matched to a gene: 12. This CDR3 comprises 14 residues. The full variable domain, its missing parts supplied by reference TRBV30 and TRBJ2-1, is SQTIHQWPATLVQPVGSPLSLECTVEGTSNPNLYWYRQAAGRGLQLLFYSVGIGQISSEVPQNLSASRPQDRQFILSSKKLLLSDSGFYLCAWKGDSIISEQFFGPGTRLTVL.

The J gene is TRBJ1-4, the V gene TRBV11-2; possible D gene TRBD1, 6 bases. This CDR3 has 14 amino acids. CDR1 is SGHAT and CDR2 is FQNNGV in the germline V gene. Deletions cut 5 bases from V and 7 bases from J, with 14 bases between. This CDR3 is CASSPTGKGEKLFF. CDR3 nucleotide sequence: TGTGCCAGCAGCCCCACAGGGAAAGGTGAAAAACTGTTTTTT.

This sequence joins TRBV5-5 and TRBJ2-5; perhaps TRBD1 as D (5 bases). V was shortened by 0 bases and J by 5 bases, with 14 bases between the two germline ends. The CDR3 is made up of 15 amino acids. Germline CDR1 and CDR2: SGHKS and YYEKEE (reference sequence). The CDR3 protein is CASSLARDLLETQYF. The CDR3 DNA reads as TGTGCCAGCAGCTTGGCCAGGGATCTGTTGGAGACCCAGTACTTC.

This clone has only one observation. The rearrangement joins TRBV28 to TRBJ2-7, with 11 bases aligning to TRBD2. Germline CDR1 reads MDHEN; CDR2 reads SYDVKM. The CDR3 sequence is 15 residues long. V was pared by 4 bases and J by 7 bases, with 9 bases of the junction left unmatched. CDR3 protein: CASSSLAGGSEEQYF. CDR3 sequence (DNA): TGTGCCAGCAGTTCCCTAGCGGGAGGTTCGGAAGAGCAGTACTTC.

The chain uses TRBV6-5 and TRBJ2-7; tentatively, D is TRBD1 (6 bases). Germline CDR1 and CDR2: MNHEY and SVGAGI. The V end lost 6 bases, the J end lost 2 bases, and 14 bases lay between the germline ends. There are 14 residues in the CDR3. The CDR3 loop reads CASRTRTETYEQYF. The DNA of the CDR3 is TGTGCCAGCAGAACGAGGACAGAGACCTACGAGCAGTACTTC.

The table lists this clone with a count of one. The V and J genes are TRBV29-1 and TRBJ2-1; tentatively, D is TRBD2 (6 bases). CDR3 length: 12 residues. V gave up 3 bases and J gave up 9 bases, with 12 bases separating them. The germline V gene encodes CDR1 SQVTM and CDR2 ANQGSEA. CDR3 nucleotide sequence: TGCAGCGTTGAGGGGGGAGACAGTGAGCAGTTCTTC. This gives the protein CSVEGGDSEQFF.

This clone was found once. The V and J genes are TRBV7-8 and TRBJ1-6; no reliable D call. Germline values: CDR1 SGHVS, CDR2 FQNEAQ. There are 16 residues in the CDR3. V was pared by 2 bases and J by 6 bases, with 14 bases between. The CDR3 here is CASSLPRPDLNSPLHF. The DNA for the CDR3 is TGTGCCAGCAGCTTACCGAGGCCAGACCTTAATTCACCCCTCCACTTT.

The chain joins TRBV19 to TRBJ2-1; TRBD2 matches 10 bases. This CDR3 comprises 16 residues. CDR1 is LNHDA, CDR2 SQIVND, per germline (reference sequence). After removal of 2 bases from V and 4 bases from J, the junction contained 5 bases not matched to a gene. CDR3 in amino acids: CASSIYGLAEYNEQFF. In DNA form, the CDR3 reads TGTGCCAGTAGTATATACGGACTAGCGGAATACAATGAGCAGTTCTTC.

The chain is built from TRBV2 and TRBJ1-2, with 10 nucleotides matching TRBD1. V was pared by 7 bases and J by 8 bases, with 7 bases of the junction left unmatched. This CDR3 contains 13 residues. CDR1 is SNHLY, CDR2 FYNNEI, per germline. The CDR3 reads CASNGQGVEGYTF. As DNA, the CDR3 is TGTGCCAGCAACGGACAGGGGGTAGAGGGCTACACCTTC.

V gene TRBV2 combines with J gene TRBJ2-3; tentatively, D is TRBD2 (6 bases). The CDR3 sequence is 15 residues long. Looked up from germline, CDR1 is SNHLY and CDR2 is FYNNEI. V was cut by 6 bases and J by 1 base, with 14 bases left in between. CDR3 sequence reads: CASRGGASGTDTQYF. CDR3 bases: TGTGCCAGCAGAGGCGGGGCTAGCGGCACAGATACGCAGTATTTT.

This clone has just one count. This rearrangement joins TRBV6-5 to TRBJ2-1; 8 bases agree with TRBD1. CDR3 length equals 15 residues. Germline V gene sequence: CDR1 MNHEY, CDR2 SVGAGI. With V trimmed by 5 bases and J by 7 bases, 10 bases remained unmatched. CDR3 residues: CASSTTDRAGNEQFF. The CDR3 DNA reads as TGTGCCAGCAGTACCACGGACAGGGCAGGAAATGAGCAGTTCTTC.

The genes are TRBV7-9 and TRBJ2-7, with D possibly TRBD2 on 6 matching bases. The V end was cut by 5 bases, the J end by 4 bases, with 18 bases between. The CDR3 covers 15 residues. Per the germline V gene, CDR1 is SEHNR and CDR2 is FQNEAQ (reference sequence). DNA of the CDR3: TGTGCCAGCAGCCCCCCGGGTGGGGGGAAGTACGAGCAGTACTTC. Translated, it gives CASSPPGGGKYEQYF.

This clone was detected a few times. V is TRBV24-1 and J is TRBJ2-2; 11 bases align to TRBD2. The J segment lost 6 bases and the V segment lost 9 bases, leaving 8 bases of the junction unmatched. CDR1 KGHDR and CDR2 SFDVKD come from the germline V gene. This CDR3 contains 15 residues. In DNA form, the CDR3 reads TGTGCCACCTGGGATAGCGGGGGGGCGTCCGGGGAGCTGTTTTTT. Translated, it gives CATWDSGGASGELFF.

The chain couples TRBV19 to TRBJ1-1; no definite D call. Germline V gene lookup returns CDR1 LNHDA and CDR2 SQIVND (reference sequence). CDR3 length: 15 residues. With 1 base removed from V and 0 bases from J, the gap between germline ends came to 9 bases. In nucleotides, the CDR3 is TGTGCCAGTAGTATAGGTGCGGGATTGAACACTGAAGCTTTCTTT. This codes for CASSIGAGLNTEAFF.

This chain connects TRBV6-5 to TRBJ1-4; D ambiguous. V was cut by 5 bases and J by 8 bases, with 9 bases left in between. The CDR3 covers 12 residues. CDR1 is MNHEY, CDR2 SVGAGI, per germline. In nucleotides, the CDR3 is TGTGCCAGCAGTAATCTTCGGGAAAAACTGTTTTTT. This codes for CASSNLREKLFF.

This chain uses TRBV29-1 with TRBJ2-2; possible D gene TRBD1, 5 bases. Trimming removed 6 bases at V and 4 bases at J, with 12 bases between. This CDR3 is 13 amino acids long. The V gene's germline CDR1 is SQVTM and CDR2 ANQGSEA. The CDR3 sequence is CSVGGHITGELFF. Written as DNA, the CDR3 is TGCAGCGTCGGCGGACACATCACCGGGGAGCTGTTTTTT.

V gene TRBV19 combines with J gene TRBJ1-6; 7 bases agree with TRBD1. Looked up from germline, CDR1 is LNHDA and CDR2 is SQIVND (reference sequence). The CDR3 consists of 16 residues. With 3 bases clipped from V and 7 bases from J, the junction kept 9 bases outside the gene matches. The CDR3 loop reads CASSIGPGQLNSPLHF. As DNA, the CDR3 is TGTGCCAGTAGTATTGGGCCGGGACAGCTAAATTCACCCCTCCACTTT.

Concerning this clone itself: The same CDR3 also results from other DNA sequences found in this sample. The chain combines TRBV5-1 with TRBJ1-2, with D possibly matching TRBD1 (5 bases). V lost 4 bases and J lost 0, with 13 bases in between. The length of the CDR3 is 15 residues. Germline V gene data show CDR1 as SGHRS and CDR2 as YFSETQ. The CDR3 bases are TGCGCCAGCAGCCTAGACAGCCTCACTAACTATGGCTACACCTTC. It codes for CASSLDSLTNYGYTF.

The V and J genes are TRBV6-5 and TRBJ1-2, with a weak D call TRBD1 (5 bases). CDR1 and CDR2 from the germline V gene are MNHEY and SVGAGI. CDR3 length: 13 amino acids. V lost 7 bases, J lost 6 bases, and 15 bases lay in between. The CDR3 DNA reads as TGTGCCAGCAAGTTAAAGGGGCGCGATGGCTACACCTTC. Its translation is CASKLKGRDGYTF.

A single count supports this clone. The gene calls are TRBV5-6 and TRBJ2-6, with 10 positions matching TRBD1. Germline loops: CDR1 SGHDT, CDR2 YYEEEE. The CDR3 runs 18 residues. V lost 4 bases, J lost 0 bases, and 7 bases stayed unmatched. CDR3 sequence (DNA): TGTGCCAGCAGCACCTGGACAGGGGGGGTCTCTGGGGCCAACGTCCTGACTTTC. It codes for CASSTWTGGVSGANVLTF. Looking up the rest from reference TRBV5-6 and TRBJ2-6 gives the full variable domain: DAGVTQSPTHLIKTRGQQVTLRCSPKSGHDTVSWYQQALGQGPQFIFQYYEEEERQRGNFPDRFSGHQFPNYSSELNVNALLLGDSALYLCASSTWTGGVSGANVLTFGAGSRLTVL.

The chain uses TRBV7-2 and TRBJ2-1; no definite D call. The CDR3 contains 11 residues. Trimming took off 0 bases at V and 10 bases at J, with 4 bases between the two ends. Germline-derived CDR1 and CDR2 are SGHTA and FQGNSA. The CDR3 region is CASSLAREQFF. CDR3 DNA sequence: TGTGCCAGCAGCTTAGCCAGGGAGCAGTTCTTC.

This chain links TRBV27 with TRBJ1-1; D is ambiguous. Germline assignment: CDR1 MNHEY and CDR2 SMNVEV (reference sequence). The CDR3 is 12 residues long. The V end lost 2 bases, the J end lost 6 bases, and 7 bases lay between the germline ends. CDR3 DNA sequence: TGTGCCAGCAGTTTAACTGGAGCTGAAGCTTTCTTT. Protein: CASSLTGAEAFF.

The CDR3 spells CASSTTSYNEQFF. The DNA for the CDR3 is TGTGCCAGCAGCACCACCAGTTACAATGAGCAGTTCTTC. The V call is TRBV9, the J call TRBJ2-1; D gene uncertain. CDR3 size: 13 residues. The V end lost 4 bases, the J end lost 4 bases, and 9 bases lay between the germline ends. Germline V gene lookup returns CDR1 SGDLS and CDR2 YYNGEE.

This chain links TRBV5-1 with TRBJ2-7; tentative D call: TRBD2 (6 bases). This CDR3 comprises 13 residues. The V end lost 4 bases, the J end lost 4 bases, and 12 bases lay between the germline ends. CDR1 and CDR2 from the germline V gene are SGHRS and YFSETQ. The CDR3, as DNA: TGCGCCAGCAGCCTTGGCGGGGAGTACGAGCAGTACTTC. Amino acids: CASSLGGEYEQYF.